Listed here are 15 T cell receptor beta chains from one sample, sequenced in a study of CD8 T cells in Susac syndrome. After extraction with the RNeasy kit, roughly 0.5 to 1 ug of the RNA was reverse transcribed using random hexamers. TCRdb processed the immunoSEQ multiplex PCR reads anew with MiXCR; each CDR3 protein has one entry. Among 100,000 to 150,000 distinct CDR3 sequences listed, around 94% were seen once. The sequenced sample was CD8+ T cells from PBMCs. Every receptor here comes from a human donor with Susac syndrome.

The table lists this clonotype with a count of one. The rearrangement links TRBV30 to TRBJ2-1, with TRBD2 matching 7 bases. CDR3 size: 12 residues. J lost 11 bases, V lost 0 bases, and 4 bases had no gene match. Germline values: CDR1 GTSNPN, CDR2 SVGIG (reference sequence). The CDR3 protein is CAWSVLRGKQFF. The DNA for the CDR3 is TGTGCCTGGAGTGTACTGCGGGGGAAGCAGTTCTTC.

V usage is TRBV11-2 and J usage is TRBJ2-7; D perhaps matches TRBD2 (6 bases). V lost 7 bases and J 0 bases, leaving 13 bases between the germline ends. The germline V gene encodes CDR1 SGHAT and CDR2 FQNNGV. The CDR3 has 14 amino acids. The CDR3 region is CASNIGEDSYEQYF. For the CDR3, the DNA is TGTGCCAGCAACATTGGGGAGGACTCCTACGAGCAGTACTTC. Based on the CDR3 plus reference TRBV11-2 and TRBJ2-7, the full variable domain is EAGVAQSPRYKIIEKRQSVAFWCNPISGHATLYWYQQILGQGPKLLIQFQNNGVVDDSQLPKDRFSAERLKGVDSTLKIQPAKLEDSAVYLCASNIGEDSYEQYFGPGTRLTVT.

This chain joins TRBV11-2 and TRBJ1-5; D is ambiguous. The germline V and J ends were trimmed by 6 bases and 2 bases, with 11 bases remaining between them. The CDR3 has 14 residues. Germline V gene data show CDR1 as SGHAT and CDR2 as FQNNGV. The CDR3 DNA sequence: TGTGCCAGCAGTGAAGGCGGCGGCAATCAGCCCCAGCATTTT. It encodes CASSEGGGNQPQHF.

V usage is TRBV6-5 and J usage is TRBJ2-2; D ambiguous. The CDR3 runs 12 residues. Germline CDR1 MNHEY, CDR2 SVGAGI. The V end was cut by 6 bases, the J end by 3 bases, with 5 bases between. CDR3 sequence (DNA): TGTGCCAGCAGCCATGACACCGGGGAGCTGTTTTTT. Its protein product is CASSHDTGELFF.

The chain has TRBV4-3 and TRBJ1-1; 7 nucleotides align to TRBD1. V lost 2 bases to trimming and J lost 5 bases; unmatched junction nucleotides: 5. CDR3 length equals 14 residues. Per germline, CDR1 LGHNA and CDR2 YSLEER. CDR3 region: CASSQLTGVTEAFF. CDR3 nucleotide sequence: TGCGCCAGCAGCCAATTAACAGGGGTGACTGAAGCTTTCTTT.

CDR3: CASSSGPDMNTEAFF. Here the CDR3 DNA reads TGTGCCAGCAGTTCAGGGCCCGACATGAACACTGAAGCTTTCTTT. J is TRBJ1-1 and V is TRBV6-6; a possible D gene is TRBD1 (5 bases). CDR3 size: 15 residues. V was clipped by 4 bases and J by 0 bases, with 12 bases between them. Germline-derived CDR1 and CDR2 are MNHNY and SVGAGI (reference sequence).

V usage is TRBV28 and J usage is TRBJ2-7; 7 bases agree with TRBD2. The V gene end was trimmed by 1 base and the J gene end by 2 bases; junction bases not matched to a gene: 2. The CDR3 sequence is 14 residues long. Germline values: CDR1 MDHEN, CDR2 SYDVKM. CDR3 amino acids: CASSLSGTTYEQYF. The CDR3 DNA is TGTGCCAGCAGTTTATCTGGGACTACCTACGAGCAGTACTTC.

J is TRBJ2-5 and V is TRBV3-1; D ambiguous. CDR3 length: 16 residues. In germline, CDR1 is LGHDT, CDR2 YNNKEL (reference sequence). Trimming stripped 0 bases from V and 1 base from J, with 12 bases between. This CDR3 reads CASSQDWVLSQETQYF. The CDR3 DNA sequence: TGTGCCAGCAGCCAAGACTGGGTCCTAAGCCAAGAGACCCAGTACTTC.

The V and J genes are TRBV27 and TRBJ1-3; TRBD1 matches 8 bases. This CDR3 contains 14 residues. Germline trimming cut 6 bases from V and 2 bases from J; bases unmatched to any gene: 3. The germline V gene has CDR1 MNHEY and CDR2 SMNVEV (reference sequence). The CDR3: CASSVRGPGNTIYF. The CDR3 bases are TGTGCCAGCAGCGTCAGGGGGCCTGGAAACACCATATATTTT.

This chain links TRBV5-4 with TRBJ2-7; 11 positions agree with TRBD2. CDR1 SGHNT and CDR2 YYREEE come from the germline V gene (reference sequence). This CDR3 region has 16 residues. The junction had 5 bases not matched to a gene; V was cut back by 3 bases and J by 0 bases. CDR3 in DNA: TGTGCCAGCAGCTCAGGACTAGCGGGTTCCTCCTACGAGCAGTACTTC. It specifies CASSSGLAGSSYEQYF.

The CDR3 nucleotides are TGTGCCAGCAGCCAAGAAATAGGGGTAATCGGTGAGCAGTTCTTC. It translates to CASSQEIGVIGEQFF. The V and J genes are TRBV3-1 and TRBJ2-1; tentative D call: TRBD1 (5 bases). The V gene's germline CDR1 is LGHDT and CDR2 YNNKEL (reference sequence). This CDR3 is built from 15 residues. The ends were cut back, 0 bases at V and 9 bases at J, with 15 bases in the middle.

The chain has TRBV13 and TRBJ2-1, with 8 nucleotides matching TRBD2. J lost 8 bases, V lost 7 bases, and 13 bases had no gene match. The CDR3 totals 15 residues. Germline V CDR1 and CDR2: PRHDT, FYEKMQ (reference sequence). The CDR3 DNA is TGTGCCAGCACCCCATTTGGGACTAGAGATCATGAGCAGTTCTTC. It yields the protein CASTPFGTRDHEQFF.

The CDR3 coding sequence is TGTGCCAGCAGCGACCCCGACAGGGATCTGAACTATGGCTACACCTTC. It is translated as CASSDPDRDLNYGYTF. The chain uses TRBV9 and TRBJ1-2; 7 bases line up with TRBD1. This CDR3 has 16 amino acids. V shed 3 bases and J 2 bases; nucleotides not matched to a gene: 10. CDR1 is SGDLS and CDR2 is YYNGEE in the germline V gene.

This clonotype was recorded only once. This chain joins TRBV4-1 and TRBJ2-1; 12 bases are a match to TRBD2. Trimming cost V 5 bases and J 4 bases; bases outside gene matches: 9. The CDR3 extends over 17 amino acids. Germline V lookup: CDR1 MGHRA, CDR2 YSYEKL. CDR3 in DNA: TGCGCCAGCAGCAAAAGGCTAGCGGGAGGGTTTTACAATGAGCAGTTCTTC. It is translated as CASSKRLAGGFYNEQFF.

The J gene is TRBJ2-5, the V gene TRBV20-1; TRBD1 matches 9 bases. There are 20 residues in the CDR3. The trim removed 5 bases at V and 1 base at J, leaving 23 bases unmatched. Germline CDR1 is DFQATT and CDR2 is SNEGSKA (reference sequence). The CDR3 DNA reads TGCAGTGCTTTCCTTACCCGGGACAGGGTTCGGGCGGGGGTCCAAGAGACCCAGTACTTC. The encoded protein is CSAFLTRDRVRAGVQETQYF.